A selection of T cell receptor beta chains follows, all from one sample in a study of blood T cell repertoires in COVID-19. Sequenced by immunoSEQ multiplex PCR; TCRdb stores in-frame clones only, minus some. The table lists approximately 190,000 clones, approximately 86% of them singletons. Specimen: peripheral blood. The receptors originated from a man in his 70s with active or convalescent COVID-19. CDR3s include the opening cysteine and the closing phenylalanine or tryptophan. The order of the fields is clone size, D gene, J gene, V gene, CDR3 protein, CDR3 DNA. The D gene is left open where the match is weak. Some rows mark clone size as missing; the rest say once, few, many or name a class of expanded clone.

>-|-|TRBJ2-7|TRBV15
CATSRVRRGQQYF
TGTGCCACCAGCAGAGTCCGGCGGGGGCAACAGTACTTC
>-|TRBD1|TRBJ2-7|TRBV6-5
CASRGTAPYEQYF
TGTGCCAGCAGGGGGACAGCCCCCTACGAGCAGTACTTC
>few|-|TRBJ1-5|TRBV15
CATSTGTQTNQPQHF
TGTGCCACCAGCACCGGGACACAAACCAATCAGCCCCAGCATTTT
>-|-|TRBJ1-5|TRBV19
CASQAGGDNQPQHF
TGTGCCAGTCAGGCCGGGGGGGATAATCAGCCCCAGCATTTT
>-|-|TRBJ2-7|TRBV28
CASSFGGLRNEQYF
TGTGCCAGCAGTTTTGGGGGCCTGAGGAACGAGCAGTACTTC
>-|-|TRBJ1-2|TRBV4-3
CASSQDSRGSVKGYTF
TGCGCCAGCAGCCAAGATAGTAGAGGGTCGGTCAAAGGCTACACCTTC
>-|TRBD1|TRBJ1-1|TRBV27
CASSLAGGNTEAFF
TGTGCCAGCAGTTTGGCAGGGGGGAACACTGAAGCTTTCTTT
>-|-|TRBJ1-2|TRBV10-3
CAISGGDTQNYGYTF
TGTGCCATCAGTGGGGGAGACACCCAGAACTATGGCTACACCTTC
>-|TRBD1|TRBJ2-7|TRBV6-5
CASRDIGGGSYEQYF
TGTGCCAGCAGGGACATAGGGGGCGGGTCCTACGAGCAGTACTTC
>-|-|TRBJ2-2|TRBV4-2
CASSPGGTTNTGELFF
TGTGCCAGCAGCCCCGGAGGGACCACGAACACCGGGGAGCTGTTTTTT
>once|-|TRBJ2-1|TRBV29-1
CSVLTRGLYNEQFF
TGCAGCGTGTTAACCAGAGGACTTTACAATGAGCAGTTCTTC
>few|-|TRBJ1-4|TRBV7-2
CASSSGNRGEKLFF
TGTGCCAGCAGCTCAGGGAATCGTGGTGAAAAACTGTTTTTT
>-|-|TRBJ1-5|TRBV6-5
CASRRGNQPQHF
TGTGCCAGCCGGCGGGGCAATCAGCCCCAGCATTTT
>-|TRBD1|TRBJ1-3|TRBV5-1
CASSLRQGHSGNTIYF
TGCGCCAGCAGCTTGAGACAGGGTCACTCTGGAAACACCATATATTTT
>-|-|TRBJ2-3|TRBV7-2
CASSFTGWGTDTQYF
TGTGCCAGCAGCTTTACAGGGTGGGGCACAGATACGCAGTATTTT
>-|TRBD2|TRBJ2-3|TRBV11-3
CASSLGTLAGGADTQYF
TGTGCCAGCAGCTTAGGTACACTAGCGGGAGGTGCAGATACGCAGTATTTT
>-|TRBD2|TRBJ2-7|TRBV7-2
CASSVGTSGVFTYEQYF
TGTGCCAGCAGCGTAGGGACTAGCGGGGTATTTACCTACGAGCAGTACTTC
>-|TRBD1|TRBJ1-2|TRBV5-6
CASSLGGPPVTFGYTF
TGTGCCAGCAGCTTAGGGGGCCCACCTGTTACTTTTGGCTACACCTTC
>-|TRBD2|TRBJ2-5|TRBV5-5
CASSSGTSGRGRQETQYF
TGTGCCAGCAGTTCCGGGACTAGCGGGAGGGGACGCCAAGAGACCCAGTACTTC
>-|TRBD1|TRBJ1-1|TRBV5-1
CASSMQYRGEGTEAFF
TGCGCCAGCAGCATGCAATACAGGGGAGAAGGGACTGAAGCTTTCTTT
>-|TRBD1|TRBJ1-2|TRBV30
CASARGNTYGYTF
TGTGCCTCGGCCAGGGGGAACACCTATGGCTACACCTTC
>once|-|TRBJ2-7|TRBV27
CASIPLGRDNEQYF
TGTGCCAGCATCCCCTTGGGGCGGGATAACGAGCAGTACTTC
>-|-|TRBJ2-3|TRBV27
CASRKQVTDTQYF
TGTGCCAGCCGTAAACAGGTCACAGATACGCAGTATTTT
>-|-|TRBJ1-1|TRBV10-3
CAISGSGGNTEAFF
TGTGCCATCAGTGGTTCCGGGGGGAACACTGAAGCTTTCTTT
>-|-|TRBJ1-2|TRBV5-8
CASSPLRGYGYTF
TGTGCCAGCAGCCCCCTTCGGGGGTATGGCTACACCTTC
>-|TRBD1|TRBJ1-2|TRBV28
CASSTSGGNYGYTF
TGTGCCAGCAGCACTTCAGGGGGCAACTATGGCTACACCTTC
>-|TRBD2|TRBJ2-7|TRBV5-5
CASSALADSSSEQYF
TGTGCCAGCAGCGCTCTAGCGGATTCCTCCTCCGAGCAGTACTTC